The 10 T cell receptor beta chains presented below share a single source sample, sequenced in a study of blood T cell repertoires in COVID-19. Method: immunoSEQ multiplex PCR; TCRdb's copy keeps in-frame clones and lacks some. The sample gives 200,000 to 300,000 clones, approximately 88% of which show up once; roughly 2.5% is in the top ten. Sequencing was done on a sample of PBMCs or T cells enriched from blood (not recorded which). The receptors were gathered from a woman in her thirties or forties with acute COVID-19.

CDR3 protein: CASSSGTENYGYTF. The CDR3 nucleotides are TGTGCCAGCAGCTCCGGGACAGAAAACTATGGCTACACCTTC. The rearrangement uses TRBV5-4 and TRBJ1-2; TRBD1 matches 7 bases. In germline, CDR1 is SGHNT, CDR2 YYREEE (reference sequence). V shed 3 bases and J 2 bases; nucleotides not matched to a gene: 4. The CDR3 loop spans 14 amino acids.

V gene TRBV9 combines with J gene TRBJ1-3; D is undetermined. CDR3 length: 17 residues. V lost 5 bases and J lost 3, with 21 bases in between. Germline assignment: CDR1 SGDLS and CDR2 YYNGEE. DNA of the CDR3: TGTGCCAGCAGTTTGGTCGGGGTTACCTCAATTGGAAACACCATATATTTT. This gives the protein CASSLVGVTSIGNTIYF.

The chain is built from TRBV5-6 and TRBJ2-7; TRBD2 is a possible D gene (5 bases). The germline gives CDR1 SGHDT, CDR2 YYEEEE. The CDR3 contains 14 residues. V was trimmed by 2 bases and J by 7 bases, leaving 16 bases between them. The CDR3, as DNA: TGTGCCAGCAGCTTCCTTATACTCCCGGGAGAGCAGTACTTC. Amino acids: CASSFLILPGEQYF. The whole variable domain, filled in from reference TRBV5-6 and TRBJ2-7, reads DAGVTQSPTHLIKTRGQQVTLRCSPKSGHDTVSWYQQALGQGPQFIFQYYEEEERQRGNFPDRFSGHQFPNYSSELNVNALLLGDSALYLCASSFLILPGEQYFGPGTRLTVT.

The J gene is TRBJ1-6, the V gene TRBV6-2 or TRBV6-3; D remains unclear. The CDR3 runs 14 residues. Germline V gene data show CDR1 as MNHEY and CDR2 as SVGEGT. The V end lost 5 bases, the J end lost 10 bases, and 15 bases lay between the germline ends. The CDR3 DNA sequence: TGTGCCAGCAGTCGATGGGGAGGGAGCTCACCCCTCCACTTT. As protein: CASSRWGGSSPLHF.

The chain is built from TRBV5-4 and TRBJ2-7; 9 nucleotides line up with TRBD1. The V gene end was trimmed by 3 bases and the J gene end by 13 bases; junction bases not matched to a gene: 11. The CDR3 is made up of 13 amino acids. Germline CDR1 reads SGHNT; CDR2 reads YYREEE (reference sequence). The DNA of the CDR3 is TGTGCCAGCAGCTCGAGAAACGGGGACAGGGAATACTTC. Translated: CASSSRNGDREYF.

The chain recombines TRBV10-3 with TRBJ1-6; D is perhaps TRBD1 (5 bases). The CDR3 sequence is 14 residues long. Germline CDR1 reads ENHRY; CDR2 reads SYGVKD. The V gene lost 2 bases and the J gene lost 9 bases, with 11 bases spanning the gap. The CDR3 loop reads CAISEGSGRSPLHF. The CDR3 DNA is TGTGCCATCAGTGAGGGGTCAGGGCGTTCACCCCTCCACTTT.

The chain links TRBV19 to TRBJ2-3; D not certain. Per the germline V gene, CDR1 is LNHDA and CDR2 is SQIVND (reference sequence). The CDR3 runs to 12 residues. V was clipped by 3 bases and J by 6 bases, with 7 bases between them. The DNA for the CDR3 is TGTGCCAGTAGTATCATCGGGGATACGCAGTATTTT. This encodes CASSIIGDTQYF.

The chain recombines TRBV19 with TRBJ2-6, with D unresolved. The CDR3 is 16 residues long. Deletions cut 3 bases from V and 0 bases from J, with 9 bases between. Germline CDR1 and CDR2: LNHDA and SQIVND (reference sequence). The CDR3 spells CASSIHSSSGANVLTF. The CDR3 region has the DNA TGTGCCAGTAGTATTCACAGCTCCTCTGGGGCCAACGTCCTGACTTTC. Full variable domain (remainder filled in from reference TRBV19 and TRBJ2-6): DGGITQSPKYLFRKEGQNVTLSCEQNLNHDAMYWYRQDPGQGLRLIYYSQIVNDFQKGDIAEGYSVSREKKESFPLTVTSAQKNPTAFYLCASSIHSSSGANVLTFGAGSRLTVL.

This clone was detected only once. The chain carries TRBV6-5 and TRBJ1-6; D perhaps matches TRBD1 (5 bases). The CDR3 is 15 residues long. The V gene lost 6 bases and the J gene lost 6 bases, with 15 bases spanning the gap. In germline, CDR1 is MNHEY, CDR2 SVGAGI. The DNA of the CDR3 is TGTGCCAGCAGCCCACAGGAGACCATTAATTCACCCCTCCACTTT. It encodes CASSPQETINSPLHF.

The chain joins TRBV11-2 to TRBJ2-5; tentatively, D is TRBD2 (6 bases). CDR1 SGHAT and CDR2 FQNNGV come from the germline V gene. V was clipped by 5 bases and J by 3 bases, with 13 bases between them. CDR3 length: 14 residues. The DNA for the CDR3 is TGTGCCAGCAGCCTGGGGACTTTAAAAGAGACCCAGTACTTC. The encoded protein is CASSLGTLKETQYF.